This T cell receptor beta chain was captured in a study of blood T cell repertoires in COVID-19. TCRdb's copy holds only in-frame clones and misses some; the assay was immunoSEQ multiplex PCR. The sample carries about 170,000 clones, about 85% recorded once. V gave up 4 bases and J gave up 5 bases, with 17 bases separating them. Germline V gives CDR1 LNHDA, CDR2 SQIVND (reference sequence). This CDR3 is built from 15 residues. This chain joins TRBV19 and TRBJ2-5; D unclear. The receptor's source is an older man with COVID-19, enrolled during active disease. The sequenced sample was peripheral blood. The CDR3 nucleotides are TGTGCCAGTAGTAGCTTACACTACACTGGGGAGACCCAGTACTTC. This encodes CASSSLHYTGETQYF.